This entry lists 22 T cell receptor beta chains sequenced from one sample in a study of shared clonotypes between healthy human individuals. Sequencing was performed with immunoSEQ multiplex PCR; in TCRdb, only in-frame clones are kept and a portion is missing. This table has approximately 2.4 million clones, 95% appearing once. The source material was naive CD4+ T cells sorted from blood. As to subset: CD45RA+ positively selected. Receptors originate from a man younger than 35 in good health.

DNA for the CDR3: TGTGCCAGCAGTCTTGGGACTGGTGGGGCCAACGTCCTGACTTTC. It is translated as CASSLGTGGANVLTF. The V gene is TRBV6-5, the J gene TRBJ2-6, with a possible D match to TRBD2 (6 bases). The CDR3 contains 15 residues. Germline V lookup: CDR1 MNHEY, CDR2 SVGAGI. V was cut by 5 bases and J by 3 bases, with 11 bases left in between.

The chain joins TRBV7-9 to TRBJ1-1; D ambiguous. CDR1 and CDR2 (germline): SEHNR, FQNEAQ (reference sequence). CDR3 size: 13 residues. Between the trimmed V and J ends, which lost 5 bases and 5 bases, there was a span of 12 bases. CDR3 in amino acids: CASSIDMGTEAFF. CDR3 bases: TGTGCCAGCAGCATAGACATGGGGACTGAAGCTTTCTTT.

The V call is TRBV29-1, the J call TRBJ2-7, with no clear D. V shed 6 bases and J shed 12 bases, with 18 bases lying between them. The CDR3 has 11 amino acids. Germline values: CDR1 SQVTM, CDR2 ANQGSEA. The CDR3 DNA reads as TGCAGCGTCTCCCAAGGACCGATTGTGTACTTC. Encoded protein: CSVSQGPIVYF.

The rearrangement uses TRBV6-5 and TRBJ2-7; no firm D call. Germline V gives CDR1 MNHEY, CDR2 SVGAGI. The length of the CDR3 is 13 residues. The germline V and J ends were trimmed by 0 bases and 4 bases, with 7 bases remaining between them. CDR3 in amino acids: CASSYSTMYEQYF. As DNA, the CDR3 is TGTGCCAGCAGTTACTCGACAATGTACGAGCAGTACTTC.

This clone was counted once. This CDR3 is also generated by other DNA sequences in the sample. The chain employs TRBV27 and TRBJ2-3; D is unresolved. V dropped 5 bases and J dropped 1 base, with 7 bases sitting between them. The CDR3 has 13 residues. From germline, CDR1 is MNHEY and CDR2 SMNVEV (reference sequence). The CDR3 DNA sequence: TGTGCCAGCAGTCTTCGGGGCACAGATACGCAGTATTTT. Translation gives CASSLRGTDTQYF.

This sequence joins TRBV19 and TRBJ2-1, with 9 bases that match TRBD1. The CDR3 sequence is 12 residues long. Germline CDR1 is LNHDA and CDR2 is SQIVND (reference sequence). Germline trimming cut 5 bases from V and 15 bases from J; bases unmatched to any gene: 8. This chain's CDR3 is CASSLGTGTAFF. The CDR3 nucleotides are TGTGCCAGTAGTCTCGGGACAGGGACGGCGTTCTTC.

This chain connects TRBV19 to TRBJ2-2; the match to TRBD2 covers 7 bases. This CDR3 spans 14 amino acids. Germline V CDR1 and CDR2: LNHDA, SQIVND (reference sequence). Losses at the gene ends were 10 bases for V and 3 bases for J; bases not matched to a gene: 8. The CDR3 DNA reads TGTGCCACCCAGCTAGCGGTAGACACCGGGGAGCTGTTTTTT. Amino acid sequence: CATQLAVDTGELFF.

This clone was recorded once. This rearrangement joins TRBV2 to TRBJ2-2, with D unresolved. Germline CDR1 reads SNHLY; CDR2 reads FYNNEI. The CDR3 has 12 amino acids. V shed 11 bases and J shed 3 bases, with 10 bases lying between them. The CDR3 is CAGTVYTGELFF. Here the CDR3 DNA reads TGTGCCGGTACAGTCTACACCGGGGAGCTGTTTTTT.

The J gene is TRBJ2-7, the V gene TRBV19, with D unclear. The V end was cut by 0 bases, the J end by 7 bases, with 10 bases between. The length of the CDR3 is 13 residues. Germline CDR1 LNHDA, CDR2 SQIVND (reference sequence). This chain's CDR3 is CASSIEDGQEQYF. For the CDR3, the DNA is TGTGCCAGTAGTATAGAGGACGGGCAGGAGCAGTACTTC.

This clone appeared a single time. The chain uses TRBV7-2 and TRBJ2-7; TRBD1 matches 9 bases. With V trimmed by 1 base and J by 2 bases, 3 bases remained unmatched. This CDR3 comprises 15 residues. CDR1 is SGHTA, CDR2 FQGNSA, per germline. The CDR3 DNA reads TGTGCCAGCAGCTTAGGGGACAGGGTCCCCTACGAGCAGTACTTC. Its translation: CASSLGDRVPYEQYF.

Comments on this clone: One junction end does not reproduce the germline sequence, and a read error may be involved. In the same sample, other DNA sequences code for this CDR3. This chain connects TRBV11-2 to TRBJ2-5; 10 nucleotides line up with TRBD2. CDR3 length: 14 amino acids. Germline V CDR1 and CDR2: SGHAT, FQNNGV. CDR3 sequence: CASNLAGGLETQYF. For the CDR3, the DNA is TGTGCCAGCAACTTAGCGGGGGGATTGGAGACCCAGTACTTC.

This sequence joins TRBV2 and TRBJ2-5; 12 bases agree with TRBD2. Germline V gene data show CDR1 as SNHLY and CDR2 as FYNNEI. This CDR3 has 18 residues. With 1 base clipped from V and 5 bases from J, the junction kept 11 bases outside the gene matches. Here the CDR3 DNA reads TGTGCCAGCAGTGAAGGAAAAATGGCTAGCGGGAGGGGGGAGACCCAGTACTTC. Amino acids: CASSEGKMASGRGETQYF.

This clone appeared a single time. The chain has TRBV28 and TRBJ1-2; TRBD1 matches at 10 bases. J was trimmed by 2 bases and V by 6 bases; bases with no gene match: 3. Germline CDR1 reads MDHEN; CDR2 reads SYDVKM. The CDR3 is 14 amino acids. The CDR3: CASRRQGANYGYTF. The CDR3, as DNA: TGTGCCAGCAGACGACAGGGGGCGAACTATGGCTACACCTTC.

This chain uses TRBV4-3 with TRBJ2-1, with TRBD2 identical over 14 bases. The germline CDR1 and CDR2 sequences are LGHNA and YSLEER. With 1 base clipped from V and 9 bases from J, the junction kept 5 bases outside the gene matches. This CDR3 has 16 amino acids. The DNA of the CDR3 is TGCGCCAGCAGCCAAGCCGGGACTAGCGGGAGTGGTGAGCAGTTCTTC. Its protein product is CASSQAGTSGSGEQFF.

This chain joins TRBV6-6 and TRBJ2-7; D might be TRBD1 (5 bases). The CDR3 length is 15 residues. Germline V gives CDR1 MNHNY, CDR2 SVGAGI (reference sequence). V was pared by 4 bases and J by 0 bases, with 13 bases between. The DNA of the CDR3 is TGTGCCAGCAGTTGGGATCCGGACATCTCCTACGAGCAGTACTTC. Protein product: CASSWDPDISYEQYF.

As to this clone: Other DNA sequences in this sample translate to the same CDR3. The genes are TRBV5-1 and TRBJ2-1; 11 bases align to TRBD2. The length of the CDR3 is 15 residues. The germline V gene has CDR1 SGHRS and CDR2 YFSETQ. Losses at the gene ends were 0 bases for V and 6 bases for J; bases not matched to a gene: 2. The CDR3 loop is CASSLGLAGLNEQFF. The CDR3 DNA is TGCGCCAGCAGCTTGGGACTAGCGGGGCTCAATGAGCAGTTCTTC.

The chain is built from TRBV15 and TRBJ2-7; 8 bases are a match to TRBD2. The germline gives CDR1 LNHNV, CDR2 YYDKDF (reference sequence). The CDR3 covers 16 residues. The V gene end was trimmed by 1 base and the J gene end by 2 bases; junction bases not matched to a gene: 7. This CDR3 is CATSRVGTSNPYEQYF. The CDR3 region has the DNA TGTGCCACCAGCAGAGTTGGGACTAGTAACCCCTACGAGCAGTACTTC.

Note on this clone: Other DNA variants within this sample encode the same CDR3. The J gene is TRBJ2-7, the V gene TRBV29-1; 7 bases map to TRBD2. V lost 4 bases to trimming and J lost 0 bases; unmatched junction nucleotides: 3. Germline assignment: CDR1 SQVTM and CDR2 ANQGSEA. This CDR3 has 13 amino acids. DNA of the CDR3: TGCAGCGTTGGTAGGGAGGGCTCCTACGAGCAGTACTTC. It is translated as CSVGREGSYEQYF.

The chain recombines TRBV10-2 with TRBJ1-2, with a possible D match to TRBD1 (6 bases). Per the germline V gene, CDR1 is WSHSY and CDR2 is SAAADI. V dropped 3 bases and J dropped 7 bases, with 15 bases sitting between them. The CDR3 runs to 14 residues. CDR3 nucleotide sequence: TGCGCCAGCAGTGATCCGGGACAAATCGGTGGCTACACCTTC. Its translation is CASSDPGQIGGYTF.

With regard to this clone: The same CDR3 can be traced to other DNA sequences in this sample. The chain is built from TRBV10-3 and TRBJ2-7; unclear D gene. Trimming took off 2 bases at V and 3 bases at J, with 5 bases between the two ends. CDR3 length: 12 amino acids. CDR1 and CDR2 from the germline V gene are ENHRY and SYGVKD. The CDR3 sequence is CAISEGSYEQYF. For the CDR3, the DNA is TGTGCCATCAGTGAGGGTAGCTACGAGCAGTACTTC.

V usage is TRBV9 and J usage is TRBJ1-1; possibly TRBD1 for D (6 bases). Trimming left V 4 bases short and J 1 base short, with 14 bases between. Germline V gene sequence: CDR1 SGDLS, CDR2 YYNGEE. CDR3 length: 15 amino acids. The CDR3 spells CASSSQGLSNTEAFF. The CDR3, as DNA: TGTGCCAGCAGCTCTCAGGGGTTGTCGAACACTGAAGCTTTCTTT. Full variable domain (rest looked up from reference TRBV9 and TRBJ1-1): DSGVTQTPKHLITATGQRVTLRCSPRSGDLSVYWYQQSLDQGLQFLIQYYNGEERAKGNILERFSAQQFPDLHSELNLSSLELGDSALYFCASSSQGLSNTEAFFGQGTRLTVV.

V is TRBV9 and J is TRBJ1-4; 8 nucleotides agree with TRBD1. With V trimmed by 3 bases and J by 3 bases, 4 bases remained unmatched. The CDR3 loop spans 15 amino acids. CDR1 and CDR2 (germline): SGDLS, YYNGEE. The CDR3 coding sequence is TGTGCCAGCAGCGAACTGGACAGGGCTAATGAAAAACTGTTTTTT. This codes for CASSELDRANEKLFF. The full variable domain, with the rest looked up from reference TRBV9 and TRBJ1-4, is DSGVTQTPKHLITATGQRVTLRCSPRSGDLSVYWYQQSLDQGLQFLIQYYNGEERAKGNILERFSAQQFPDLHSELNLSSLELGDSALYFCASSELDRANEKLFFGSGTQLSVL.